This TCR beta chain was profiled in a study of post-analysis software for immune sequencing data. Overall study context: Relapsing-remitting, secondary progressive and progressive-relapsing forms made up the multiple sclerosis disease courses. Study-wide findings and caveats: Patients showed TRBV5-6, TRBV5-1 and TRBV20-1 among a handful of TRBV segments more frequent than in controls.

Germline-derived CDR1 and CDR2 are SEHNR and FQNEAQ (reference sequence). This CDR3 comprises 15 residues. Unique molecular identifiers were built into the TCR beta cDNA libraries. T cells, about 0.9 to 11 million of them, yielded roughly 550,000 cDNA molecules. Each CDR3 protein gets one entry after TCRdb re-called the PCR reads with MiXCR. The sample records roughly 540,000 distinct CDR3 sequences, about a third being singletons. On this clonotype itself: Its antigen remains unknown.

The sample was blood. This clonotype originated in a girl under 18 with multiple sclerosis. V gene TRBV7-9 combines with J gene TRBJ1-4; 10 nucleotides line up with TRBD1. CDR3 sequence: CATGTGAHLREKLFF. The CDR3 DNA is TGTGCGACGGGGACAGGGGCCCACCTACGGGAAAAACTGTTTTTT.